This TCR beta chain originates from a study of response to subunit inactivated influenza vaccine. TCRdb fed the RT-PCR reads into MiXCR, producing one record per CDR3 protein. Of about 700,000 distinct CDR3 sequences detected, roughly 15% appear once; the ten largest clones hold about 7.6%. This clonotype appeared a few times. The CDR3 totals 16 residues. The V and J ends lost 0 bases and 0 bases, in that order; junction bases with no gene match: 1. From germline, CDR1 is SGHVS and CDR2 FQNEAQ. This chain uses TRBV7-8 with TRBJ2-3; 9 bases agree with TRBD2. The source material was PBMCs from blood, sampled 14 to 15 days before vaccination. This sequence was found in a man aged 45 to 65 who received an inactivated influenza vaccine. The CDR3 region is CASSLAAGGSTDTQYF. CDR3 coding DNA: TGTGCCAGCAGCTTAGCGGCGGGAGGGAGCACAGATACGCAGTATTTT.